These T cell receptor beta chains were read from a single sample in a study of cytomegalovirus exposure and HLA in healthy donors. This table comes from immunoSEQ multiplex PCR, and its TCRdb copy is limited to in-frame clones, with some not included. The sample carries 150,000 to 200,000 clones, roughly three quarters recorded once. Sequenced input: PBMCs. These receptors all stem from a woman between 50 and 59 years old in good health and CMV-seronegative. Each CDR3 is given without its conserved first and last residue. The order of the fields is clone size, J gene, V gene, CDR3 protein. Rows may omit the clone size; those that give it use once, few, many or a size class.

once,TRBJ1-2,TRBV7-9,ASSLARDLGYGYT
once,TRBJ1-4,TRBV5-5,ASSSTNRGKEKLF
NA,TRBJ1-3,TRBV25-1,ASTPNRGLAGNTIY
NA,TRBJ2-3,TRBV7-6,ASSPGLAYTQY
NA,TRBJ2-7,TRBV7-8,ASSFQAGYEQY
NA,TRBJ2-2,TRBV28,ASSLYERGRVTGELF
NA,TRBJ1-2,TRBV5-1,ASSLSDSGYGYT
few,TRBJ2-2,TRBV11-1,ASHNAGELF
NA,TRBJ2-3,TRBV19,ASSIARWARTDTQY
NA,TRBJ1-5,TRBV5-5,ASSSRTGTGGNQPQH
few,TRBJ1-2,TRBV7-9,SSSFPDRANYGYT
NA,TRBJ2-1,TRBV5-4,ASSLDGYNEQF
NA,TRBJ2-3,TRBV19,ASTASGRTDTQY
NA,TRBJ1-1,TRBV28,ATKQGLSLNTEAF
NA,TRBJ1-5,TRBV7-2,ASSLGLAPNSNQPQH
NA,TRBJ2-7,TRBV7-2,ASSLSGYEQY
NA,TRBJ2-3,TRBV6-1,ASTITSTDTQY
NA,TRBJ1-2,TRBV18,ASSIERDTVYGYT
NA,TRBJ1-3,TRBV28,ASSAWSSGNTIY
NA,TRBJ2-7,TRBV7-7,ASSLSTGSSYEQY
NA,TRBJ1-5,TRBV28,ASSLLGGGQPQH
NA,TRBJ2-1,TRBV5-6,ASSLNSPEQF
NA,TRBJ2-7,TRBV5-5,ASSHAGATSYEQY
NA,TRBJ1-1,TRBV5-4,ASTTTGRNTEAF
few,TRBJ2-7,TRBV7-9,SSSLGGAGYEQY
NA,TRBJ2-7,TRBV5-4,ASRGTSGSEQY
few,TRBJ1-3,TRBV4-1,ASSQVGGRNTIY
NA,TRBJ1-2,TRBV28,ASSSTDRPWVGYT
few,TRBJ1-1,TRBV19,ASTSQENTEAF
NA,TRBJ2-5,TRBV7-7,ASSLGRQGLQETQY
NA,TRBJ2-7,TRBV28,ASDDAGQGAYEQY
few,TRBJ1-2,TRBV5-5,ATSWGAGGNYGYT
NA,TRBJ2-1,TRBV7-9,ASSLAGPGEQF
NA,TRBJ2-1,TRBV19,ASSIERGKRNEQF
NA,TRBJ1-4,TRBV28,ASGQGNEKLF
NA,TRBJ2-6,TRBV6-1,ASESSGANVLT
NA,TRBJ2-7,TRBV28,ASSLNPQSSYEQY
NA,TRBJ2-4,TRBV2,ASSHPSGLAKNIQY
NA,TRBJ1-1,TRBV6-1,ASSEGPRSGEAF
NA,TRBJ2-6,TRBV9,ASSPAGRQGGSGANVLT
NA,TRBJ2-1,TRBV10-3,AIMRGGNEQF
NA,TRBJ2-7,TRBV10-3,AISEAGTSGRGRYEQY
NA,TRBJ2-1,TRBV7-6,ASSLSAGTQNEQF
NA,TRBJ2-7,TRBV4-2,ASSQEGVSSLYEQY
NA,TRBJ1-2,TRBV7-8,ASSSRGNYGYT
NA,TRBJ2-7,TRBV6-6,ASSYGLAKTYEQY
NA,TRBJ1-1,TRBV28,ASSTHRGPNTEAF
NA,TRBJ2-1,TRBV7-2,ASSSDGTSYNEQF
NA,TRBJ1-3,TRBV6-6,ASSPQRSGNTIY
NA,TRBJ2-3,TRBV5-1,ASSLARADTQY
NA,TRBJ2-1,TRBV11-2,ASSGGLAVNYNEQF
NA,TRBJ2-1,TRBV19,ASSIRQGSSYNEQF
few,TRBJ1-2,TRBV27,ASSDPDRGYGYT